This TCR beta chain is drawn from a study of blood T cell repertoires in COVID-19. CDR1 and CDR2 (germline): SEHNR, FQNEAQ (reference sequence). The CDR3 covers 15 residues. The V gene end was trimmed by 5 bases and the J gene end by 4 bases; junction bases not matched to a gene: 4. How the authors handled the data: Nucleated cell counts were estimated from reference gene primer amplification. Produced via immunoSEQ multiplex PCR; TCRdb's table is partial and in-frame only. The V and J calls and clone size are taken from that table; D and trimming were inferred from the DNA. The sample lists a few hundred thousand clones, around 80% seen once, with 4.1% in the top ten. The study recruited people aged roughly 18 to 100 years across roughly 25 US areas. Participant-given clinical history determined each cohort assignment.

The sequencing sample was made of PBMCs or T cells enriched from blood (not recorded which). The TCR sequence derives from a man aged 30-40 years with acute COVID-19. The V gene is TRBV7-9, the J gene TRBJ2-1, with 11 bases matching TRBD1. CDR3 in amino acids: CASSDRDRGYNEQFF. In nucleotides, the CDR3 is TGTGCCAGCAGCGACCGGGACAGGGGGTACAATGAGCAGTTCTTC. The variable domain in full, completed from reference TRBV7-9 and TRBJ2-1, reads DTGVSQNPRHKITKRGQNVTFRCDPISEHNRLYWYRQTLGQGPEFLTYFQNEAQLEKSRLLSDRFSAERPKGSFSTLEIQRTEQGDSAMYLCASSDRDRGYNEQFFGPGTRLTVL.